This is a list of T cell receptor beta chains from one sample in a study of T-cell memory formation after mild COVID-19. MiXCR, applied by TCRdb to the 5' RACE reads, yields one record per CDR3 protein. Of 250,000 to 300,000 distinct CDR3 sequences in the sample, about 16% were seen once. The sample consisted of PBMCs or a T cell subset sorted from them (not recorded which). Receptor source: a man between 18 and 29 years old who had mild COVID-19 (a few samples of this study predate the infection). Cell type and time point are not known. CDR3s include the opening cysteine and the closing phenylalanine or tryptophan. The order of the fields is V gene, D gene, clone size, J gene, CDR3 protein, CDR3 DNA. A D gene is named only where the DNA matches it firmly. Part of the rows lack a size; the others show once, few, many or a class for expanded clones.

TRBV6-5	.	few	TRBJ2-5	CASARVGWEETQYF	TGTGCCAGCGCCCGGGTGGGGTGGGAAGAGACCCAGTACTTC
TRBV7-9	TRBD1	few	TRBJ1-2	CASRSTGTGILNYGYTF	TGTGCCAGCAGGTCTACCGGGACAGGGATTTTAAACTATGGCTACACCTTC
TRBV3-1	.	.	TRBJ1-5	CASSLGPDPNQPQHF	TGTGCCAGCAGCCTTGGCCCGGACCCCAATCAGCCCCAGCATTTT
TRBV5-1	.	few	TRBJ2-2	CASTRDGELFF	TGCGCCAGCACCAGAGACGGGGAGCTGTTTTTT
TRBV6-6	.	.	TRBJ1-3	CASILEQQGNTIYF	.
TRBV7-8	.	few	TRBJ2-1	CASSPRTQTYNEQFF	TGTGCCAGCAGCCCCCGGACTCAGACCTACAATGAGCAGTTCTTC
TRBV18	.	few	TRBJ2-7	CASSPADLEQYF	TGTGCCAGCTCACCGGCAGATCTCGAGCAGTACTTC
TRBV20-1	TRBD1	few	TRBJ2-7	CSAPDDRASYEQYF	TGCAGTGCTCCAGATGACAGGGCCTCCTACGAGCAGTACTTC
TRBV20-1	.	.	TRBJ1-2	CSPNPDRTSNYGYTF	TGCAGTCCAAACCCGGACAGAACTTCTAACTATGGCTACACCTTC
TRBV5-1	.	few	TRBJ1-5	CASSEGRGWNQPQHF	TGCGCCAGCAGTGAGGGCCGGGGGTGGAATCAGCCCCAGCATTTT
TRBV5-1	TRBD1	few	TRBJ2-3	CASSLARDRVSDTQYF	TGCGCCAGCAGCTTGGCTCGGGACAGGGTTTCAGATACGCAGTATTTT
TRBV4-2	.	.	TRBJ1-2	CASSQDGTSGGYTF	TGTGCCAGCAGCCAAGATGGCACTTCCGGGGGCTACACCTTC
TRBV9	.	.	TRBJ2-5	CASSEWSTQYF	TGTGCCAGCAGTGAATGGTCTACCCAGTACTTC
TRBV5-6	.	.	TRBJ1-1	CASSPGRTNTEAFF	TGTGCCAGCAGCCCCGGACGGACGAACACTGAAGCTTTCTTT
TRBV10-3	.	many	TRBJ1-5	CAISESEGSHFYQPQHF	TGTGCCATCAGTGAGTCCGAGGGGTCCCACTTCTATCAGCCCCAGCATTTT
TRBV4-3	.	few	TRBJ2-7	CASSQDRGRSSYEQYF	TGCGCCAGCAGCCAAGATCGGGGCAGGAGCTCCTACGAGCAGTACTTC
TRBV5-5	.	.	TRBJ1-5	CASSAHNRERPQHF	TGTGCCAGCAGCGCTCACAACAGAGAACGGCCCCAGCATTTT
TRBV5-1	TRBD1	.	TRBJ1-1	CASSLDRASTEAFF	TGCGCCAGCAGCCTGGACAGGGCCAGCACTGAAGCTTTCTTT
TRBV7-9	.	many	TRBJ2-5	CASSLEQETQYF	TGTGCCAGCAGCTTAGAGCAAGAGACCCAGTACTTC
TRBV7-8	TRBD1	.	TRBJ1-1	CASSLTRGRISTEAFF	TGTGCCAGCAGCTTAACCAGGGGGCGCATCAGCACTGAAGCTTTCTTT
TRBV18	.	.	TRBJ1-2	CASSPWIIGYGYTF	TGTGCCAGCTCACCATGGATTATAGGCTATGGCTACACCTTC
TRBV4-1	.	.	TRBJ1-4	CASSQAETDEKLFF	TGCGCCAGCAGCCAAGCGGAGACAGATGAAAAACTGTTTTTT
TRBV6-5	.	.	TRBJ2-5	CASSYSRFELQETQYF	TGTGCCAGCAGTTACTCGAGATTCGAATTACAAGAGACCCAGTACTTC
TRBV19	.	.	TRBJ1-3	CASSIGRAGNTIYF	TGTGCCAGTAGTATCGGCAGGGCTGGAAACACCATATATTTT
TRBV5-1	.	.	TRBJ2-3	CASSSPQITDTQYF	TGCGCCAGCAGCTCTCCGCAGATCACAGATACGCAGTATTTT
TRBV7-9	TRBD2	.	TRBJ2-3	CASSPEPLAGGRADTQYF	TGTGCCAGCAGCCCCGAACCCCTAGCGGGGGGCCGCGCAGATACGCAGTATTTT
TRBV11-1	TRBD1	few	TRBJ2-2	CASSQRPQQGGELFF	TGTGCCAGCAGCCAACGACCTCAACAGGGGGGGGAGCTGTTTTTT
TRBV7-2	.	few	TRBJ2-2	CASSRDNSNTGELFF	TGTGCCAGCAGCCGGGACAATTCGAACACCGGGGAGCTGTTTTTT
TRBV27	.	many	TRBJ2-1	CASRRDNSYNEQFF	TGTGCCAGCCGCAGAGACAACTCCTACAATGAGCAGTTCTTC
TRBV5-1	.	once	TRBJ1-4	CASSWGGLGEKLFF	TGCGCCAGCAGCTGGGGGGGTCTCGGTGAAAAACTGTTTTTT
TRBV6-4	.	.	TRBJ1-1	CASSGQPNTEAFF	TGTGCCAGCAGCGGACAGCCGAACACTGAAGCTTTCTTT
TRBV27	TRBD1	many	TRBJ1-2	CASRGQGRYYGYTF	TGTGCCAGCAGGGGACAGGGGCGCTACTATGGCTACACCTTC
TRBV20-1	.	many	TRBJ1-1	CSAEAKNRPSQAFF	TGCAGTGCTGAAGCTAAGAACCGCCCATCTCAAGCTTTCTTT
TRBV12-3/TRBV12-4	.	.	TRBJ2-7	CASSLRAHEQYF	TGTGCCAGCAGTCTAAGGGCTCACGAGCAGTACTTC
TRBV5-1	TRBD1	few	TRBJ1-6	CASRYRTGDNSPLHF	TGCGCCAGCAGATACCGGACAGGGGACAATTCACCCCTCCACTTT
TRBV27	TRBD1	many	TRBJ1-1	CASSAAGTGEKAFF	TGTGCCAGCAGTGCCGCCGGGACAGGGGAGAAAGCTTTCTTT
TRBV7-8	.	.	TRBJ2-5	CASSTPGTQYF	TGTGCCAGCAGCACCCCGGGTACCCAGTACTTC
TRBV12-3/TRBV12-4	TRBD2	few	TRBJ2-3	CASSSGLAGGGADTQYF	TGTGCCAGCAGTTCGGGACTAGCGGGGGGTGGTGCAGATACGCAGTATTTT
TRBV10-3	TRBD1	few	TRBJ1-2	CAAAGTARYGYTF	TGTGCCGCCGCCGGGACAGCGAGGTATGGCTACACCTTC
TRBV7-3	.	.	TRBJ2-5	CASSPQGGKETQYF	TGTGCCAGCAGCCCACAGGGGGGGAAAGAGACCCAGTACTTC
TRBV7-2	.	.	TRBJ1-2	CASSPMTRFNYGYTF	TGTGCCAGCAGCCCGATGACACGATTTAACTATGGCTACACCTTC
TRBV6-5	.	.	TRBJ1-4	CASSPTGAGEKLFF	TGTGCCAGCAGTCCAACGGGGGCCGGTGAAAAACTGTTTTTT
TRBV2	.	.	TRBJ1-4	CASLKGTGPNAEKLFF	TGTGCCAGCCTTAAGGGCACAGGCCCGAATGCTGAAAAACTGTTTTTT
TRBV15	.	.	TRBJ2-5	CATSSDRGQETQYF	TGTGCCACCAGCAGCGATAGGGGGCAAGAGACCCAGTACTTC
TRBV6-2/TRBV6-3	.	.	TRBJ1-1	CASSYFVNTGMNTEAFF	TGTGCCAGCAGTTACTTCGTAAATACAGGGATGAACACTGAAGCTTTCTTT
TRBV7-3	TRBD1	few	TRBJ1-6	CASSYGTGGANSPLHF	TGTGCCAGCAGCTACGGCACAGGGGGCGCGAATTCACCCCTCCACTTT
TRBV7-2	.	.	TRBJ2-2	CASSFQPAATGELFF	TGTGCCAGCAGCTTTCAGCCGGCCGCGACCGGGGAGCTGTTTTTT
TRBV6-2/TRBV6-3	TRBD2	.	TRBJ2-5	CASSYGWLAVEETQYF	TGTGCCAGCAGTTACGGTTGGCTAGCGGTAGAAGAGACCCAGTACTTC
TRBV5-1	TRBD1	many	TRBJ1-1	CASSGDRGLGEAFF	TGCGCCAGCAGCGGGGACAGGGGGCTGGGTGAAGCTTTCTTT
TRBV5-1	.	.	TRBJ1-2	CASSLGQGLGGYTF	TGCGCCAGCAGCTTGGGGCAGGGCCTCGGTGGCTACACCTTC
TRBV7-2	.	few	TRBJ2-7	CASSSSVGFYEQYF	TGTGCCAGCAGCTCCTCTGTGGGTTTCTACGAGCAGTACTTC
TRBV20-1	TRBD2	.	TRBJ2-4	CSASRDGGDIQYF	TGCAGTGCCTCCAGGGATGGGGGGGACATTCAGTACTTC
TRBV20-1	.	few	TRBJ1-6	CSARAPAGNSPLHF	TGCAGTGCTAGAGCCCCCGCGGGGAATTCACCCCTCCACTTT
TRBV7-2	TRBD1	.	TRBJ2-1	CASSDRGWNNEQFF	TGTGCCAGCAGCGACAGGGGCTGGAACAATGAGCAGTTCTTC